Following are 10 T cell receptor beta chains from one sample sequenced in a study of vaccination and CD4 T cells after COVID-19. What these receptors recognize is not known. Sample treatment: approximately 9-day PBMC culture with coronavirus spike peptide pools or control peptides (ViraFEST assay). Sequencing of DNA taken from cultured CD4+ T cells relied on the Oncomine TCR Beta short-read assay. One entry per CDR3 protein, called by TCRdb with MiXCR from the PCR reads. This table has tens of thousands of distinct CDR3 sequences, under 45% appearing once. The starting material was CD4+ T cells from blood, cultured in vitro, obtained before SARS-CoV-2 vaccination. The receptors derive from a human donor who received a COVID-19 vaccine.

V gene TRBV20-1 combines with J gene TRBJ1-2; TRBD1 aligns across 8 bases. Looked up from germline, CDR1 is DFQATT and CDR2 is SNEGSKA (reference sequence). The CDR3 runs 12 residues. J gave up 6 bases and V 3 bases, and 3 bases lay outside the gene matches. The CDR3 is CSASRTGNGYTF. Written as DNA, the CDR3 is TGCAGTGCTAGTAGGACAGGGAATGGCTACACCTTC.

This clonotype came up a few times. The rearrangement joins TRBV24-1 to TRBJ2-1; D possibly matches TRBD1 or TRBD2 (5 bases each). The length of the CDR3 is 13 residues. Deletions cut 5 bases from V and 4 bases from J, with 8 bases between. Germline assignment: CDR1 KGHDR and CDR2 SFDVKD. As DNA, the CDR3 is TGTGCCACCAGTGCGGGACCTTACAATGAGCAGTTCTTC. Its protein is CATSAGPYNEQFF.

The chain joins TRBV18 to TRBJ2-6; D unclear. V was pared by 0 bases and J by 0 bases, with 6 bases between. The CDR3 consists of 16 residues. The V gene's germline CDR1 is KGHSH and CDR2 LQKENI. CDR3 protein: CASSPPRTSGANVLTF. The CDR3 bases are TGTGCCAGCTCACCACCGCGTACCTCTGGGGCCAACGTCCTGACTTTC.

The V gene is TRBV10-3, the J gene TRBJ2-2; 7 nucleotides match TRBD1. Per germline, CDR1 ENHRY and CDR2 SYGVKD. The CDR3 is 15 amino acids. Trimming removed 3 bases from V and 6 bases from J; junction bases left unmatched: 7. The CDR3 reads CAISEGLQGAGELFF. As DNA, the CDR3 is TGTGCCATCAGTGAAGGCCTCCAGGGGGCCGGGGAGCTGTTTTTT.

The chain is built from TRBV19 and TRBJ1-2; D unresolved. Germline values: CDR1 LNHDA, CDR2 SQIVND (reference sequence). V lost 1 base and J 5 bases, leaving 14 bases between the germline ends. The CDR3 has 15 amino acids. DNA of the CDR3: TGTGCCAGTAGTATAGTCCCGGGCCGGCAATATGGCTACACCTTC. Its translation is CASSIVPGRQYGYTF.

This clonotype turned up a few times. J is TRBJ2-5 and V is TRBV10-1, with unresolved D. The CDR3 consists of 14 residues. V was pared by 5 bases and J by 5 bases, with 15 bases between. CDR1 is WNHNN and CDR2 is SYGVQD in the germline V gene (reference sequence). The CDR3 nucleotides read TGCGCCAGCAGTTCCAGGTTCGGGCGGGAGACCCAGTACTTC. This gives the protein CASSSRFGRETQYF.

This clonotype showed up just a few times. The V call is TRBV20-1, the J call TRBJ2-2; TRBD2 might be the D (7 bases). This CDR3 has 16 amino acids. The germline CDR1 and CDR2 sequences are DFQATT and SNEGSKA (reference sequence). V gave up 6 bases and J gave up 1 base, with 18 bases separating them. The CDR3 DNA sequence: TGCAGTGCCCCGGCTCTCGGGGGGCGGAACACCGGGGAGCTGTTTTTT. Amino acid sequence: CSAPALGGRNTGELFF.

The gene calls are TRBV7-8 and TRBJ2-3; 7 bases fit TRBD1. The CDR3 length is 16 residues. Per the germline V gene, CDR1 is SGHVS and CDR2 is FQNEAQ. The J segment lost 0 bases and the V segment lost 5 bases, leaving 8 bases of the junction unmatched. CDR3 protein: CASSAHDRASTDTQYF. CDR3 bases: TGTGCCAGCAGCGCGCATGACAGGGCGAGCACAGATACGCAGTATTTT.

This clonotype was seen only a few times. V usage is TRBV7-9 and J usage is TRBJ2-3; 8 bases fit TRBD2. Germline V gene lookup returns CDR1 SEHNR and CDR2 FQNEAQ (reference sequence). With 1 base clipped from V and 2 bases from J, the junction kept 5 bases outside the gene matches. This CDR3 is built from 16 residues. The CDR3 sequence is CASSLDRGGNTDTQYF. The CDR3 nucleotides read TGTGCCAGCAGCTTAGATCGGGGGGGGAACACAGATACGCAGTATTTT. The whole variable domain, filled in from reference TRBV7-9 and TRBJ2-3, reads DTGVSQNPRHKITKRGQNVTFRCDPISEHNRLYWYRQTLGQGPEFLTYFQNEAQLEKSRLLSDRFSAERPKGSFSTLEIQRTEQGDSAMYLCASSLDRGGNTDTQYFGPGTRLTVL.

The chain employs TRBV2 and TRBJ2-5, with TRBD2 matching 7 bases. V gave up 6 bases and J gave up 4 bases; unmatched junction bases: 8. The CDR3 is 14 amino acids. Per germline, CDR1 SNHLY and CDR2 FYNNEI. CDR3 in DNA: TGTGCCAGCAGCCGGGGGGAAGCAGGAGAGACCCAGTACTTC. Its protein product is CASSRGEAGETQYF.